One sample yielded the 24 T cell receptor beta chains listed below, sequenced in a study of T cell changes during pregnancy in multiple sclerosis. Sequencing used immunoSEQ multiplex PCR; TCRdb keeps in-frame clones, though not all of them. The data hold over 100,000 clones, with approximately 90% observed a single time. The source was peripheral blood, collected in the third trimester of pregnancy. The receptor set was obtained from a female donor with multiple sclerosis, enrolled in a pregnancy study.

The J gene is TRBJ1-1, the V gene TRBV5-1; 8 positions agree with TRBD1. This CDR3 spans 18 amino acids. Unmatched junction bases numbered 11, after V lost 0 bases and J lost 1 base. Germline lookup yields CDR1 SGHRS and CDR2 YFSETQ. CDR3 residues: CASSLAQGAVGENTEAFF. In DNA, the CDR3 is TGCGCCAGCAGCTTGGCCCAGGGGGCGGTTGGAGAGAACACTGAAGCTTTCTTT.

The CDR3 spells CASSPIGGLGNEQFF. For the CDR3, the DNA is TGTGCCAGCAGCCCAATAGGAGGGCTTGGCAATGAGCAGTTCTTC. The chain combines TRBV7-8 with TRBJ2-1; D possibly corresponds to TRBD2 (6 bases). The CDR3 is made up of 15 amino acids. From germline, CDR1 is SGHVS and CDR2 FQNEAQ. The ends were cut back, 5 bases at V and 6 bases at J, with 17 bases in the middle.

This clone has just a few counts. The chain uses TRBV7-2 and TRBJ2-3; 7 bases match TRBD2. CDR3 length: 15 residues. After removal of 4 bases from V and 0 bases from J, the junction contained 4 bases not matched to a gene. Germline values: CDR1 SGHTA, CDR2 FQGNSA. The CDR3 nucleotides are TGTGCCAGCAGCTCGGGACTACCTAGCACAGATACGCAGTATTTT. Amino acid sequence: CASSSGLPSTDTQYF.

V usage is TRBV30 and J usage is TRBJ2-5; a weak D match, TRBD2 (6 bases). CDR1 and CDR2 from the germline V gene are GTSNPN and SVGIG (reference sequence). V lost 5 bases, J lost 0 bases, and 7 bases lay in between. CDR3 length: 12 residues. The CDR3 DNA is TGTGCCTGGGGGGACTACCAAGAGACCCAGTACTTC. Amino acid sequence: CAWGDYQETQYF.

CDR3 in DNA: TGTGCCAGCAGCGTTGGGACTCGGGATACGCAGTATTTT. As protein: CASSVGTRDTQYF. The chain carries TRBV2 and TRBJ2-3; D may be TRBD2 (6 bases). This CDR3 comprises 13 residues. Germline CDR1 SNHLY, CDR2 FYNNEI. Trimming took off 6 bases at V and 6 bases at J, with 13 bases between the two ends.

J is TRBJ1-2 and V is TRBV9; D gene uncertain. Deletions cut 3 bases from V and 0 bases from J, with 9 bases between. The CDR3 runs to 14 residues. Germline loops: CDR1 SGDLS, CDR2 YYNGEE. This CDR3 reads CASSATQANYGYTF. For the CDR3, the DNA is TGTGCCAGCAGCGCTACGCAGGCTAACTATGGCTACACCTTC.

The rearrangement uses TRBV4-1 and TRBJ2-3; 8 bases are shared with TRBD2. Germline CDR1 and CDR2: MGHRA and YSYEKL. Germline trimming cut 3 bases from V and 5 bases from J; bases unmatched to any gene: 10. This CDR3 has 16 residues. The CDR3 coding sequence is TGCGCCAGCAGCCACCTTGGGCGGGAGGTTCAAGATACGCAGTATTTT. Protein product: CASSHLGREVQDTQYF.

This chain joins TRBV9 and TRBJ2-1; 10 bases match TRBD2. V shed 0 bases and J 4 bases; nucleotides not matched to a gene: 1. Germline V gene lookup returns CDR1 SGDLS and CDR2 YYNGEE. This CDR3 has 15 residues. The CDR3 protein is CASSVVLAGYNEQFF. Written as DNA, the CDR3 is TGTGCCAGCAGCGTAGTACTAGCGGGGTACAATGAGCAGTTCTTC.

This clone was detected only once. This chain uses TRBV5-4 with TRBJ2-2, with 8 positions matching TRBD2. Germline-derived CDR1 and CDR2 are SGHNT and YYREEE (reference sequence). The CDR3 covers 17 residues. Trimming at V came to 4 bases and at J to 4 bases, leaving 12 bases not matched to a gene. In nucleotides, the CDR3 is TGTGCCAGCAGCCCTTTAGGACTAGCTGGAACCACCGGGGAGCTGTTTTTT. This gives the protein CASSPLGLAGTTGELFF.

The V call is TRBV6-8, the J call TRBJ1-4; 7 bases line up with TRBD1. The CDR3 has 15 amino acids. Losses at the gene ends were 6 bases for V and 6 bases for J; bases not matched to a gene: 10. CDR1 is MNHGY and CDR2 is SAAAGT in the germline V gene. This chain's CDR3 is CASSPLHRGDEKLFF. CDR3 sequence (DNA): TGTGCCAGCAGCCCGCTACACAGGGGCGATGAAAAACTGTTTTTT.

The V call is TRBV2, the J call TRBJ2-1, with 11 bases matching TRBD2. Germline trimming cut 2 bases from V and 10 bases from J; bases unmatched to any gene: 7. There are 15 residues in the CDR3. The germline V gene has CDR1 SNHLY and CDR2 FYNNEI. Here the CDR3 DNA reads TGTGCCAGCAGTGAAATTAGCGGGAGGGCGGGGGAGCAGTTCTTC. As protein: CASSEISGRAGEQFF.

V gene TRBV6-5 combines with J gene TRBJ2-5; D is undetermined. V dropped 0 bases and J dropped 2 bases, with 10 bases sitting between them. Germline values: CDR1 MNHEY, CDR2 SVGAGI. The CDR3 length is 15 residues. CDR3 nucleotide sequence: TGTGCCAGCAGTTACTCGGGCCTGAAACAAGAGACCCAGTACTTC. As protein: CASSYSGLKQETQYF.

The V call is TRBV14, the J call TRBJ2-3; the D gene is possibly TRBD2 (6 bases). The CDR3 consists of 15 residues. V lost 5 bases to trimming and J lost 0 bases, with 12 bases between them. The V gene's germline CDR1 is SGHDN and CDR2 FVKESK. CDR3 sequence: CASSKPGASTDTQYF. CDR3 nucleotides: TGTGCCAGCAGCAAACCGGGAGCTAGCACAGATACGCAGTATTTT.

The rearrangement uses TRBV30 and TRBJ2-7; D is possibly TRBD2 (6 bases). Looked up from germline, CDR1 is GTSNPN and CDR2 is SVGIG (reference sequence). The CDR3 spans 17 residues. V lost 2 bases and J lost 5, with 25 bases in between. The CDR3 coding sequence is TGTGCCTGGAGTTCCTTTACCGGGACTCCCATGGTAAACGAGCAGTACTTC. It translates to CAWSSFTGTPMVNEQYF.

V gene TRBV27 combines with J gene TRBJ2-5; TRBD2 matches at 7 bases. CDR1 is MNHEY, CDR2 SMNVEV, per germline (reference sequence). The CDR3 has 14 amino acids. The V segment lost 5 bases and the J segment 5 bases; nucleotides outside the gene matches: 8. The CDR3 region is CASSPGLVRETQYF. Here the CDR3 DNA reads TGTGCCAGCAGTCCCGGACTAGTTAGGGAGACCCAGTACTTC.

The chain carries TRBV11-2 and TRBJ2-7; weak D call: TRBD2 (5 bases). V shed 5 bases and J shed 7 bases, with 21 bases lying between them. Germline-derived CDR1 and CDR2 are SGHAT and FQNNGV. The CDR3 consists of 15 residues. DNA for the CDR3: TGTGCCAGCAGCACCTCTAGCTGGCGCGCTAGGGAGCAGTACTTC. This gives the protein CASSTSSWRAREQYF.

The genes are TRBV7-3 and TRBJ1-3; TRBD1 might be the D (6 bases). The CDR3 spans 15 residues. V was cut by 1 base and J by 8 bases, with 15 bases left in between. Germline V gene sequence: CDR1 SGHTA, CDR2 FQGTGA. CDR3 protein: CASSLRGGASDTIYF. For the CDR3, the DNA is TGTGCCAGCAGCTTAAGGGGGGGGGCGTCGGACACCATATATTTT.

This clone occurred a few times. The chain employs TRBV6-1 and TRBJ1-2; D possibly corresponds to TRBD1 (5 bases). Germline values: CDR1 MNHNS, CDR2 SASEGT. The CDR3 is 12 residues long. Trimming took off 6 bases at V and 1 base at J, with 6 bases between the two ends. The CDR3 DNA is TGTGCCAGCAGGGGGCTTAACTATGGCTACACCTTC. Protein: CASRGLNYGYTF.

This sequence joins TRBV27 and TRBJ1-1, with D possibly matching TRBD1 (5 bases). The CDR3 is 15 residues long. CDR1 is MNHEY, CDR2 SMNVEV, per germline (reference sequence). V dropped 3 bases and J dropped 5 bases, with 16 bases sitting between them. CDR3 residues: CASSLGLPQGTEAFF. CDR3 DNA sequence: TGTGCCAGCAGTTTGGGACTCCCTCAAGGGACTGAAGCTTTCTTT.

This CDR3 reads CASSGGGLISGNTIYF. The DNA for the CDR3 is TGTGCCAGCAGCGGGGGGGGGTTAATCTCTGGAAACACCATATATTTT. V gene TRBV9 combines with J gene TRBJ1-3; tentatively, D is TRBD1 (5 bases). The CDR3 has 16 amino acids. The germline V and J ends were trimmed by 3 bases and 0 bases, with 13 bases remaining between them. Germline loops: CDR1 SGDLS, CDR2 YYNGEE.

This sequence joins TRBV6-1 and TRBJ1-2; possibly TRBD1 for D (5 bases). Germline loops: CDR1 MNHNS, CDR2 SASEGT. V shed 8 bases and J shed 4 bases, with 11 bases lying between them. The CDR3 runs 12 residues. CDR3 loop: CASSGQGYGYTF. CDR3 in DNA: TGTGCCAGCTCCGGTCAGGGCTATGGCTACACCTTC.

The V call is TRBV19, the J call TRBJ2-1; 8 bases line up with TRBD1. The CDR3 sequence is 18 residues long. V shed 3 bases and J 4 bases; nucleotides not matched to a gene: 14. Germline lookup yields CDR1 LNHDA and CDR2 SQIVND (reference sequence). Written as DNA, the CDR3 is TGTGCCAGTAGTATTTGGGTTCTTCGGGGACAGGATTACAATGAGCAGTTCTTC. Translation: CASSIWVLRGQDYNEQFF.

The chain couples TRBV28 to TRBJ1-1; unclear D gene. V was pared by 6 bases and J by 1 base, with 18 bases between. Germline V gene sequence: CDR1 MDHEN, CDR2 SYDVKM. There are 16 residues in the CDR3. CDR3 amino acids: CASRANSGRRNTEAFF. CDR3 DNA: TGTGCCAGCAGGGCAAACAGCGGACGACGGAACACTGAAGCTTTCTTT.

This clone has only one observation. This chain joins TRBV28 and TRBJ1-2, with 7 bases fitting TRBD1. Germline trimming cut 8 bases from V and 5 bases from J; bases unmatched to any gene: 5. There are 12 residues in the CDR3. Germline CDR1 and CDR2: MDHEN and SYDVKM. CDR3 DNA sequence: TGTGCCAGCGGGGACAGTCCATATGGCTACACCTTC. As protein: CASGDSPYGYTF.